This T cell receptor beta chain came from a study of blood T cells in healthy people across ages. Study context: T cells yielded about one barcoded beta molecule per two cells through template switching.

V was clipped by 5 bases and J by 9 bases; unmatched bases: 13. Germline CDR1 and CDR2: MDHEN and SYDVKM. This CDR3 spans 15 amino acids. Study-wide findings and caveats: Using unsorted PBMCs precluded a conclusive naive versus antigen-experienced comparison. Diversity was higher, and naive CD4+ cells more numerous, in long-lived donors than in aged donors.

The study isolated at least 6.5 million PBMCs from each sample. Concerning this clonotype itself: As yet, its antigen is unknown.

PCR was performed a second time for about 7 to 11 cycles using a sample-barcoded 5' primer and a J-beta primer mix. TCRdb independently ran MiXCR on the 5' RACE reads; one entry per CDR3 protein. Of fewer than 2,000,000 distinct CDR3 sequences in the sample, about two fifths were seen once. The rearrangement joins TRBV28 to TRBJ1-3; 7 bases fit TRBD1. Sequenced: blood. The receptor's source is a human donor in good health. The CDR3 spells CASSPGQEFRGTIYF. Written as DNA, the CDR3 is TGTGCCAGCAGTCCCGGACAGGAGTTCCGGGGCACCATATATTTT.